A selection of T cell receptor beta chains follows, all from one sample in a study of blood T cells in healthy people across ages. TCRdb processed the 5' RACE reads anew with MiXCR; each CDR3 protein has one entry. The table shows about 1.5 million distinct CDR3 sequences, with 40% to 45% occurring only once. Sequenced: blood. The receptors derive from a woman aged 18-30 years in good health. CDR3s include the opening cysteine and the closing phenylalanine or tryptophan. D genes are given only for firm matches. Some rows have no size entry. The others give once, few or many, or a class for an expanded clone.

D,size,J,V,CDR3,DNA
TRBD1,-,TRBJ1-1,TRBV7-2,CASSLGGGIMDTEAFF,TGTGCCAGCAGCTTAGGAGGGGGCATTATGGACACTGAAGCTTTCTTT
TRBD1,-,TRBJ1-6,TRBV7-9,CASSGQAAGNSPLHF,TGTGCCAGCAGCGGACAGGCGGCGGGTAATTCACCCCTCCACTTT
TRBD1,few,TRBJ1-2,TRBV7-3,CASSLTGTGEYGYTF,TGTGCCAGCAGCTTAACGGGGACAGGGGAATATGGCTACACCTTC
TRBD1,many,TRBJ1-2,TRBV29-1,CSVPDRGYYGYTF,TGCAGCGTTCCTGACAGGGGGTACTATGGCTACACCTTC
TRBD1,-,TRBJ1-2,TRBV29-1,CSVSGGVMRGYTF,TGCAGCGTTTCAGGGGGCGTAATGCGGGGCTACACCTTC
-,few,TRBJ2-7,TRBV5-1,CASSRDQYYEQYF,TGCGCCAGCAGCAGGGACCAATACTACGAGCAGTACTTC
TRBD2,-,TRBJ2-1,TRBV11-2,CASRPTGTSGRYEQFF,TGTGCCAGCAGACCAACCGGGACTAGCGGGAGATATGAGCAGTTCTTC
-,-,TRBJ2-7,TRBV27,CASSLFPDSGEQYF,TGTGCCAGCAGTTTATTCCCTGACTCTGGCGAGCAGTACTTC
TRBD2,few,TRBJ2-1,TRBV20-1,CSARTGGPPNEQFF,TGCAGTGCTAGAACGGGAGGCCCCCCCAATGAGCAGTTCTTC
-,few,TRBJ1-3,TRBV12-3/TRBV12-4,CAGGLGDTIYF,TGTGCCGGGGGCCTTGGCGACACCATATATTTT
TRBD2,few,TRBJ2-1,TRBV29-1,CSVEDLGGSSYNEQFF,TGCAGCGTTGAAGATTTGGGCGGGAGCTCCTACAATGAGCAGTTCTTC
-,few,TRBJ1-2,TRBV6-5,CASSYSGGVYGYTF,TGTGCCAGCAGTTACTCGGGGGGGGTCTATGGCTACACCTTC
-,-,TRBJ1-1,TRBV29-1,CSASVGGGDTEAFF,TGCAGCGCCTCCGTTGGCGGCGGCGACACTGAAGCTTTCTTT
-,-,TRBJ2-3,TRBV24-1,CATSDNRAGDTQYF,TGTGCCACCAGTGATAATAGGGCAGGAGATACGCAGTATTTT
TRBD2,few,TRBJ2-5,TRBV3-1,CASSQRGTAAETQYF,TGTGCCAGCAGCCAGCGGGGGACCGCCGCGGAGACCCAGTACTTC
-,-,TRBJ2-7,TRBV29-1,CSVSFGGRGYEQYF,TGCAGCGTTTCCTTCGGAGGCAGGGGATACGAGCAGTACTTC
-,-,TRBJ1-1,TRBV16,CASSQFLGNTEAFF,TGTGCCAGCAGCCAATTTTTAGGGAACACTGAAGCTTTCTTT
TRBD1,few,TRBJ2-7,TRBV2,CASRGTGFPYEQYF,TGTGCCAGCAGGGGGACAGGGTTTCCCTACGAGCAGTACTTC
-,few,TRBJ2-7,TRBV10-3,CANSVGNEQYF,TGTGCCAATAGCGTGGGTAATGAGCAGTACTTC
TRBD1,-,TRBJ1-2,TRBV7-9,CASSPGTGLPYWGYTF,TGTGCCAGCAGCCCCGGGACAGGTCTCCCCTACTGGGGCTACACCTTC
-,-,TRBJ1-3,TRBV20-1,CSARDRGNTIYF,TGCAGTGCTAGAGATCGGGGAAACACCATATATTTT
TRBD2,-,TRBJ2-3,TRBV24-1,CATSDPGLAGAPDTQYF,TGTGCCACCAGTGACCCGGGACTAGCGGGAGCTCCAGATACGCAGTATTTT
TRBD2,-,TRBJ2-1,TRBV20-1,CSAPGTSGRNEQFF,TGCAGTGCGCCCGGGACTAGCGGGAGAAATGAGCAGTTCTTC
-,many,TRBJ1-1,TRBV12-3/TRBV12-4,CASSLDFRESTEAFF,TGTGCCAGCAGTTTAGATTTCAGGGAGAGCACTGAAGCTTTCTTT
-,-,TRBJ2-5,TRBV20-1,CSAREGSAFDNEQYF,TGCAGTGCTAGAGAGGGCAGCGCCTTCGACAATGAGCAGTACTTC
-,many,TRBJ2-7,TRBV14,CASSQAWGGLEQYF,TGTGCCAGCAGCCAAGCCTGGGGGGGCCTCGAGCAGTACTTC
-,few,TRBJ1-5,TRBV20-1,CSASAPGASNQPQHF,TGCAGTGCCTCCGCCCCAGGTGCGAGCAATCAGCCCCAGCATTTT
TRBD2,-,TRBJ2-7,TRBV20-1,CSAEPSGRAYEQYF,TGCAGTGCTGAACCTAGCGGGAGAGCCTACGAGCAGTACTTC
-,-,TRBJ2-7,TRBV7-2,CASSDPGTSPGNEQYF,TGTGCCAGCAGCGACCCCGGGACCTCCCCCGGGAACGAGCAGTACTTC
-,-,TRBJ2-7,TRBV5-6,CASSSTGSFDNEQYF,TGTGCCAGCAGCAGTACAGGGTCGTTTGACAATGAGCAGTACTTC
TRBD1,-,TRBJ2-1,TRBV6-2/TRBV6-3,CASSRSGTAYNEQFF,TGTGCCAGCAGCCGATCGGGGACAGCATACAATGAGCAGTTCTTC
TRBD2,-,TRBJ2-7,TRBV27,CASSLGTRLAGVSYEQYF,TGTGCCAGCAGCCTAGGGACTAGGCTAGCGGGGGTCTCCTACGAGCAGTACTTC
-,few,TRBJ2-7,TRBV20-1,CSAKAPPELASYEQYF,TGCAGTGCTAAGGCCCCTCCGGAGCTGGCCTCCTACGAGCAGTACTTC